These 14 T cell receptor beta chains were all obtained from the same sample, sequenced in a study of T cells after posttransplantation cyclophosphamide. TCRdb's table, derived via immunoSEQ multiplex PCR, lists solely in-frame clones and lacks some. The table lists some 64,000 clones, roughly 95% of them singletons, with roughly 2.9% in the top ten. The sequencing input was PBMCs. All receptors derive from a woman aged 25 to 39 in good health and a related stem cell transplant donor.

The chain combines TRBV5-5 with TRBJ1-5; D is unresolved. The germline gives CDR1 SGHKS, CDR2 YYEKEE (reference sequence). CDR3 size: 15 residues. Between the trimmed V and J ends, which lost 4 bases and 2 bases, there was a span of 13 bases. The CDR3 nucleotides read TGTGCCAGCAGCCTGATATCCGGGGGCAATCAGCCCCAGCATTTT. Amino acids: CASSLISGGNQPQHF.

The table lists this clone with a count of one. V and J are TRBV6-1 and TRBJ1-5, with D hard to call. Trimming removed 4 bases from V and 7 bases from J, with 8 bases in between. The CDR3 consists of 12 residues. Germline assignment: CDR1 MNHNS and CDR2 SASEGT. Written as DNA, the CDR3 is TGTGCCAGCAGTGGATTTGTACAGCCCCAGCATTTT. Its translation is CASSGFVQPQHF.

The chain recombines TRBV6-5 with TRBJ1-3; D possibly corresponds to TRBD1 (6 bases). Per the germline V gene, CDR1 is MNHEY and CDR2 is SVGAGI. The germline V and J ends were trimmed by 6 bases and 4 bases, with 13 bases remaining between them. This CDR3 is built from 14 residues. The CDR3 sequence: CASSRGGAGNTIYF. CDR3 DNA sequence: TGTGCCAGCAGCCGGGGGGGGGCCGGAAACACCATATATTTT.

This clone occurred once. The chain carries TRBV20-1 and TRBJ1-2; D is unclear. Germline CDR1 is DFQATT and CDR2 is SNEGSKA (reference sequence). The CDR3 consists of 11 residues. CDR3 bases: TGCAGCGACCGGGCCGCGTATGGCTACACCTTC. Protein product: CSDRAAYGYTF.

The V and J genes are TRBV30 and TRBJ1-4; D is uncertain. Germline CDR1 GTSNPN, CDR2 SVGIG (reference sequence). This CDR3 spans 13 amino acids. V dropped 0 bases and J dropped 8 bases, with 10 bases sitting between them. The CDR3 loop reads CAWSVQVGEKLFF. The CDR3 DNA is TGTGCCTGGAGTGTCCAAGTAGGCGAAAAACTGTTTTTT.

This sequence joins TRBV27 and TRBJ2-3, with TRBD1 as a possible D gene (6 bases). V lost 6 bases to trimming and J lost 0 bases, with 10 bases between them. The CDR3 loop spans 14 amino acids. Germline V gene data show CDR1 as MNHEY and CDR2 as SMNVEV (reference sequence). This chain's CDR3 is CASSWGRSTDTQYF. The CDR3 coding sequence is TGTGCCAGCAGCTGGGGGCGTAGCACAGATACGCAGTATTTT.

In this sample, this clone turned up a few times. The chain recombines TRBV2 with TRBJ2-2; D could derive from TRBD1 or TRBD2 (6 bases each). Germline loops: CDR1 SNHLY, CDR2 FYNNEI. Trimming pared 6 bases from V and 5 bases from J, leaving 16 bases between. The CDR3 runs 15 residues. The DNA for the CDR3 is TGTGCCAGCAGCGGCAGGGGACTGAGGACCGGGGAGCTGTTTTTT. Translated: CASSGRGLRTGELFF.

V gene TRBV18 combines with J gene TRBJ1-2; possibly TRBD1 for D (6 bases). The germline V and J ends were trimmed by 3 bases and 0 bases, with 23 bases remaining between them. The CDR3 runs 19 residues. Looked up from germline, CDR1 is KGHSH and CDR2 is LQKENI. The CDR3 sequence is CASSPPRGSIGGTNYGYTF. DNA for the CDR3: TGTGCCAGCTCACCGCCGAGGGGGAGTATTGGCGGGACTAACTATGGCTACACCTTC.

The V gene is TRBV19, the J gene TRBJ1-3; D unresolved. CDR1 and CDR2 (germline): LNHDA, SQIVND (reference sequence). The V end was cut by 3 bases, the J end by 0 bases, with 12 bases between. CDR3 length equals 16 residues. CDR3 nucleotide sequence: TGTGCCAGTAGTATGGGGAGGCCGGGCTCTGGAAACACCATATATTTT. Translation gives CASSMGRPGSGNTIYF. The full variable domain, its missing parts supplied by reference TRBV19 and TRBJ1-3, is DGGITQSPKYLFRKEGQNVTLSCEQNLNHDAMYWYRQDPGQGLRLIYYSQIVNDFQKGDIAEGYSVSREKKESFPLTVTSAQKNPTAFYLCASSMGRPGSGNTIYFGEGSWLTVV.

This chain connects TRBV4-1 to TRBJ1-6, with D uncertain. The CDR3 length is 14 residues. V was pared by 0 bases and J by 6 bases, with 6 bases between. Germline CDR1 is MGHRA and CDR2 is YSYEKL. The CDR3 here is CASSQDLLNSPLHF. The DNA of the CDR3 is TGCGCCAGCAGCCAAGATTTGCTTAATTCACCCCTCCACTTT.

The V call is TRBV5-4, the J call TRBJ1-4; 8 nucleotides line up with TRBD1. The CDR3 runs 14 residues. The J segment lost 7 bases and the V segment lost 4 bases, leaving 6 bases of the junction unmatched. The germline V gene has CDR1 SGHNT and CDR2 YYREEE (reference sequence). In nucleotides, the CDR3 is TGTGCCAGCAGCCTGGACAGGGCGGCTGAAAAACTGTTTTTT. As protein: CASSLDRAAEKLFF.

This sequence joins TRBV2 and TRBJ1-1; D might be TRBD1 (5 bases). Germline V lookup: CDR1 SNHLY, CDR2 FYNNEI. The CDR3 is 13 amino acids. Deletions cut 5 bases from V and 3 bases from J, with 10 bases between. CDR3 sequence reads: CASSTSRDTEAFF. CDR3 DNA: TGTGCCAGCAGTACGAGCAGGGACACTGAAGCTTTCTTT.

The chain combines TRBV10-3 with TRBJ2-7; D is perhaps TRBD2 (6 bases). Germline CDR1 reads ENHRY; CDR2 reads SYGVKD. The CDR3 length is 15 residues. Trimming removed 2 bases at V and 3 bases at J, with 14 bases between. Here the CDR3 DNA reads TGTGCCATCAGTGAGGCGGGGACGGCGAACTACGAGCAGTACTTC. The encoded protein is CAISEAGTANYEQYF.

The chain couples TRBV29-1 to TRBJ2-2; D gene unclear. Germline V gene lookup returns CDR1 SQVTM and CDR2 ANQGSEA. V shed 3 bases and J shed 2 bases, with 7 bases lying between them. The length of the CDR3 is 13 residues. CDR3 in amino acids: CSVDGRNTGELFF. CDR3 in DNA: TGCAGCGTTGATGGCAGAAACACCGGGGAGCTGTTTTTT.